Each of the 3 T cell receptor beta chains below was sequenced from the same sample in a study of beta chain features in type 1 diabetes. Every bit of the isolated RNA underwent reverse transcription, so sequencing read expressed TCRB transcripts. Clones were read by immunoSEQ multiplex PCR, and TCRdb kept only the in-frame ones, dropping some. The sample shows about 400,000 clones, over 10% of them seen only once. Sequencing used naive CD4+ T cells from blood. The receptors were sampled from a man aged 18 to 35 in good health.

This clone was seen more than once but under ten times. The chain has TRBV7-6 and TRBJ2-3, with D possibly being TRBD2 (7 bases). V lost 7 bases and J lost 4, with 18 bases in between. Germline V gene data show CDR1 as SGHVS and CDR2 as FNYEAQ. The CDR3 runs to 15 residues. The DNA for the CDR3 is TGTGCCAGCACCCCTGTAGGGGGAGGGTCAGATACGCAGTATTTT. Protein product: CASTPVGGGSDTQYF.

The CDR3 region is CASSLVAGSSYNEQFF. Here the CDR3 DNA reads TGTGCCAGCAGCTTAGTAGCGGGGAGCTCCTACAATGAGCAGTTCTTC. This chain uses TRBV7-3 with TRBJ2-1; 8 bases are shared with TRBD2. Germline CDR1 and CDR2: SGHTA and FQGTGA. V trimming: 2 bases; J trimming: 0 bases; junction bases outside the gene matches: 3. The CDR3 has 16 amino acids.

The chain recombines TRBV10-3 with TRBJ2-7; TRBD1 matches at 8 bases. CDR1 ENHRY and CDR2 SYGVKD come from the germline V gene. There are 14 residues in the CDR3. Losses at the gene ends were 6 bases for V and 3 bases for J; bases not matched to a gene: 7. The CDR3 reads CAISSGQDLYEQYF. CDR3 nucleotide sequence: TGTGCCATCAGCTCGGGACAGGACCTCTACGAGCAGTACTTC.